Shown below are 23 T cell receptor beta chains from a single sample sequenced in a study of cytomegalovirus exposure and HLA in healthy donors. Method: immunoSEQ multiplex PCR; TCRdb's copy keeps in-frame clones and lacks some. Among around 60,000 clones listed, roughly nine tenths were seen once. The sample taken for sequencing was PBMCs. These receptors originate from a woman in her late teens or twenties in good health and CMV-seronegative.

This chain uses TRBV21-1 with TRBJ2-5; TRBD2, the table's D call, lacks a check against the DNA. TRBV21-1 is designated a pseudogene. This CDR3 is built from 14 residues. CDR3 residues: CARAKREIRKTQYF. CDR3 nucleotides: TGTGCCAGAGCCAAACGGGAGATCCGAAAGACCCAGTACTTC.

The chain joins TRBV13 to TRBJ2-3, with 7 bases lining up with TRBD1. The CDR3 is made up of 16 amino acids. V lost 5 bases to trimming and J lost 0 bases; unmatched junction nucleotides: 8. Germline loops: CDR1 PRHDT, CDR2 FYEKMQ (reference sequence). CDR3 nucleotides: TGTGCCAGCAGCCCAACAGGGGCCCATAGCACAGATACGCAGTATTTT. The encoded protein is CASSPTGAHSTDTQYF.

This clone occurred once. The J gene is TRBJ2-2, the V gene TRBV10-2, with TRBD1 as a possible D gene (5 bases). V lost 8 bases and J 1 base, leaving 11 bases between the germline ends. Germline V lookup: CDR1 WSHSY, CDR2 SAAADI. The CDR3 has 14 amino acids. The CDR3 protein is CASGDRENTGELFF. In nucleotides, the CDR3 is TGCGCCAGCGGCGACAGAGAGAACACCGGGGAGCTGTTTTTT.

This chain connects TRBV14 to TRBJ2-3; 14 bases align to TRBD2. The CDR3 totals 17 residues. Germline V gives CDR1 SGHDN, CDR2 FVKESK. V shed 3 bases and J 4 bases; nucleotides not matched to a gene: 6. The DNA for the CDR3 is TGTGCCAGCAGCCAGATCTCGACTAGCGGGGGGGCAGATACGCAGTATTTT. Protein sequence: CASSQISTSGGADTQYF.

The chain employs TRBV11-3 and TRBJ2-3, with 7 bases matching TRBD1. Germline values: CDR1 SGHNT, CDR2 YENEEA. V trimming: 5 bases; J trimming: 3 bases; junction bases outside the gene matches: 11. This CDR3 spans 16 amino acids. This chain's CDR3 is CASSPGPTGWTDTQYF. In nucleotides, the CDR3 is TGTGCCAGCAGCCCGGGTCCGACAGGGTGGACAGATACGCAGTATTTT.

This chain links TRBV2 with TRBJ2-5, with 7 bases aligning to TRBD1. Trimming took 6 bases from V and 7 from J; bases not matched to a gene: 11. Germline V gene data show CDR1 as SNHLY and CDR2 as FYNNEI. This CDR3 spans 14 amino acids. CDR3 amino acids: CASSSTGDIGTQYF. DNA of the CDR3: TGTGCCAGCAGCTCAACAGGGGATATAGGGACCCAGTACTTC.

J is TRBJ1-1 and V is TRBV4-3; no clear D. The CDR3 contains 15 residues. Germline CDR1 reads LGHNA; CDR2 reads YSLEER. The V gene lost 0 bases and the J gene lost 4 bases, with 12 bases spanning the gap. The CDR3 region has the DNA TGCGCCAGCAGCCAAGAGGACTTGGCGGGCACTGAAGCTTTCTTT. Protein sequence: CASSQEDLAGTEAFF.

This clone came up a few times. The V call is TRBV19, the J call TRBJ1-6; no definite D call. The V and J ends lost 5 bases and 7 bases respectively, with 9 bases between them. Germline CDR1 reads LNHDA; CDR2 reads SQIVND (reference sequence). The CDR3 has 13 residues. CDR3 amino acids: CASSDTVNSPLHF. Here the CDR3 DNA reads TGTGCCAGTAGTGACACCGTAAATTCACCCCTCCACTTT.

J is TRBJ2-1 and V is TRBV19, with 11 bases aligning to TRBD2. Germline CDR1 and CDR2: LNHDA and SQIVND (reference sequence). The CDR3 runs to 15 residues. V lost 2 bases, J lost 6 bases, and 3 bases stayed unmatched. The CDR3 bases are TGTGCCAGTAGTATAACTAGCGGGGGTGTCAATGAGCAGTTCTTC. It codes for CASSITSGGVNEQFF. Together with reference TRBV19 and TRBJ2-1, the CDR3 gives the full variable domain: DGGITQSPKYLFRKEGQNVTLSCEQNLNHDAMYWYRQDPGQGLRLIYYSQIVNDFQKGDIAEGYSVSREKKESFPLTVTSAQKNPTAFYLCASSITSGGVNEQFFGPGTRLTVL.

This chain uses TRBV10-3 with TRBJ1-2, with 7 bases aligning to TRBD1. The V gene end was trimmed by 8 bases and the J gene end by 4 bases; junction bases not matched to a gene: 19. CDR3 length equals 17 residues. CDR1 is ENHRY, CDR2 SYGVKD, per germline. This CDR3 is CAIRPFSAGQELYGYTF. The CDR3 coding sequence is TGTGCCATCCGCCCCTTTTCTGCAGGACAGGAACTCTATGGCTACACCTTC.

Remarks on this clone: One end of the junction varies from germline; a read error may be responsible. V usage is TRBV29-1 and J usage is TRBJ1-2; D is possibly TRBD1 (6 bases). The CDR3 runs 11 residues. Germline-derived CDR1 and CDR2 are SQVTM and ANQGSEA. This CDR3 is CSDEGGDGYTF. In DNA form, the CDR3 reads TGCAGCGATGAAGGGGGGGATGGCTACACCTTC.

The chain recombines TRBV20-1 with TRBJ2-7; perhaps TRBD2 as D (5 bases). V was cut by 5 bases and J by 7 bases, with 9 bases left in between. The CDR3 covers 10 residues. Germline CDR1 is DFQATT and CDR2 is SNEGSKA (reference sequence). CDR3 coding DNA: TGCAGTGCTGAACAGCGGGAGCAGTACTTC. This translates into CSAEQREQYF.

The chain has TRBV28 and TRBJ2-5, with TRBD2 as a possible D gene (7 bases). Germline loops: CDR1 MDHEN, CDR2 SYDVKM. V lost 6 bases, J lost 4 bases, and 15 bases lay in between. The CDR3 consists of 14 residues. For the CDR3, the DNA is TGTGCCAGCAGCCCTGGAGGGGGGGCAGAGACCCAGTACTTC. Its translation is CASSPGGGAETQYF. The entire variable domain, with the rest obtained from reference TRBV28 and TRBJ2-5, is as follows: DVKVTQSSRYLVKRTGEKVFLECVQDMDHENMFWYRQDPGLGLRLIYFSYDVKMKEKGDIPEGYSVSREKKERFSLILESASTNQTSMYLCASSPGGGAETQYFGPGTRLLVL.

This rearrangement joins TRBV6-1 to TRBJ1-5; D not resolved. With 3 bases removed from V and 5 bases from J, the gap between germline ends came to 5 bases. Germline V gene sequence: CDR1 MNHNS, CDR2 SASEGT. This CDR3 spans 12 amino acids. The CDR3 nucleotides are TGTGCCAGCAGTGATTCTTATCAGCCCCAGCATTTT. Translation: CASSDSYQPQHF.

The chain carries TRBV15 and TRBJ2-3; 12 positions agree with TRBD2. This CDR3 region has 23 residues. Germline values: CDR1 LNHNV, CDR2 YYDKDF (reference sequence). V was clipped by 5 bases and J by 2 bases; unmatched bases: 26. The CDR3 DNA sequence: TGTGCCACCAGCTCCCTCCCCGGGACAGCCGGGACTAGCGGGCGCGCATTCACAGATACGCAGTATTTT. Translated: CATSSLPGTAGTSGRAFTDTQYF.

The chain employs TRBV28 and TRBJ1-1; 11 bases map to TRBD1. Per the germline V gene, CDR1 is MDHEN and CDR2 is SYDVKM. Unmatched junction bases numbered 8, after V lost 5 bases and J lost 3 bases. The CDR3 has 16 amino acids. Written as DNA, the CDR3 is TGTGCCAGCAGTCACCCCTCGGGACAGGGGGACACTGAAGCTTTCTTT. This translates into CASSHPSGQGDTEAFF.

In its sample, this clone was seen once. The genes are TRBV18 and TRBJ2-7; tentative D call: TRBD2 (6 bases). Trimming took off 2 bases at V and 2 bases at J, with 10 bases between the two ends. CDR3 length: 14 residues. Germline loops: CDR1 KGHSH, CDR2 LQKENI. CDR3 residues: CASSPLEGPYEQYF. The CDR3 DNA reads as TGTGCCAGCTCACCATTGGAGGGCCCCTACGAGCAGTACTTC.

The chain couples TRBV6-5 to TRBJ2-5; 9 nucleotides align to TRBD2. V shed 8 bases and J 3 bases; nucleotides not matched to a gene: 7. Germline V gene data show CDR1 as MNHEY and CDR2 as SVGAGI. The CDR3 is 14 amino acids. The CDR3 DNA reads as TGTGCCAGCGGGCCCTTAGCGGGAGAAGAGACCCAGTACTTC. Translated, it gives CASGPLAGEETQYF.

The chain employs TRBV18 and TRBJ2-3; 7 bases map to TRBD1. Germline CDR1 and CDR2: KGHSH and LQKENI. This CDR3 is 15 amino acids long. V trimming: 2 bases; J trimming: 5 bases; junction bases outside the gene matches: 7. In DNA form, the CDR3 reads TGTGCCAGCTCACCAATCGAGGGGGCAAGAGATACGCAGTATTTT. This gives the protein CASSPIEGARDTQYF.

The V gene is TRBV5-1, the J gene TRBJ1-1; tentative D call: TRBD1 (5 bases). Germline CDR1 is SGHRS and CDR2 is YFSETQ. V was clipped by 3 bases and J by 4 bases, with 19 bases between them. The CDR3 has 16 amino acids. In DNA form, the CDR3 reads TGCGCCAGCAGCTCCCGGCAGGGACTGGAAGTCACTGAAGCTTTCTTT. The encoded protein is CASSSRQGLEVTEAFF.

The gene calls are TRBV7-2 and TRBJ2-1; TRBD2 aligns across 13 bases. V trimming: 5 bases; J trimming: 15 bases; junction bases outside the gene matches: 16. The CDR3 runs 16 residues. The germline V gene encodes CDR1 SGHTA and CDR2 FQGNSA. CDR3 DNA sequence: TGTGCCAGCAGCCCTACTCCTGGGACTAGCGGGGAGAGGACGTTCTTC. This encodes CASSPTPGTSGERTFF.

The rearrangement uses TRBV29-1 and TRBJ2-3, with a weak D call TRBD1 (5 bases). CDR1 SQVTM and CDR2 ANQGSEA come from the germline V gene. This CDR3 has 10 amino acids. The V end lost 7 bases, the J end lost 9 bases, and 11 bases lay between the germline ends. For the CDR3, the DNA is TGCAGCGATAGACAGTACACGCAGTATTTT. As protein: CSDRQYTQYF.

The V call is TRBV28, the J call TRBJ1-2, with a tentative D call TRBD1 (5 bases). The V and J ends lost 5 bases and 4 bases respectively, with 17 bases between them. This CDR3 is 15 amino acids long. In germline, CDR1 is MDHEN, CDR2 SYDVKM. For the CDR3, the DNA is TGTGCCAGCAGTAGGGGAGGAACAGATACCTATGGCTACACCTTC. It specifies CASSRGGTDTYGYTF.